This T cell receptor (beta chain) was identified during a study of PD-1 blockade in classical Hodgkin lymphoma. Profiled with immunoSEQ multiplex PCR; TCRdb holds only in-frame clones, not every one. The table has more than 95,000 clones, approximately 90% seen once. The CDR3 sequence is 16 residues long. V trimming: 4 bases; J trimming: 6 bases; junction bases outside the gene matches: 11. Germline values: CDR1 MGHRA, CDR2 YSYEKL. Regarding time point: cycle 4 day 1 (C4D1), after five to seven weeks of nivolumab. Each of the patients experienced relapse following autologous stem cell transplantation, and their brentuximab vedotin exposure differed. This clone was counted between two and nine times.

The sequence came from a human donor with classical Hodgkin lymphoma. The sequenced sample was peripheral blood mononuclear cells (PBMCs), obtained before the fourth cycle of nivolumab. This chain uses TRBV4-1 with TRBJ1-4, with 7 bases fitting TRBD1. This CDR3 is CASSPNTGERHEKLFF. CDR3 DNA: TGCGCCAGCAGCCCTAATACAGGGGAAAGGCATGAAAAACTGTTTTTT.